The 15 T cell receptor beta chains below come from one sample, sequenced in a study of shared clonotypes between healthy human individuals. Naive CD8 cells comprised CD45RO-negative, CCR7-positively selected cells, excluding terminally differentiated effector memory CD45RA+ cells. Clones were sequenced by immunoSEQ multiplex PCR, and TCRdb holds only the in-frame ones, with some missing. Among some 1,900,000 clones listed, approximately 95% were seen once. Material for sequencing was naive CD8+ T cells sorted from blood. Receptors originate from a man aged 18 to 35 in good health.

The rearrangement joins TRBV5-6 to TRBJ1-1; a weak D match, TRBD1 (5 bases). The length of the CDR3 is 14 residues. V was cut by 4 bases and J by 4 bases, with 14 bases left in between. Germline CDR1 SGHDT, CDR2 YYEEEE. The CDR3 DNA reads as TGTGCCAGCAGCCAACAGGATCGGGGCACTGAAGCTTTCTTT. It is translated as CASSQQDRGTEAFF.

This chain connects TRBV5-4 to TRBJ2-7; TRBD1 or TRBD2 may be the D gene (5 bases each). This CDR3 has 12 residues. Germline CDR1 reads SGHNT; CDR2 reads YYREEE (reference sequence). V shed 3 bases and J shed 6 bases, with 10 bases lying between them. The CDR3 DNA follows: TGTGCCAGCAGCTACGGGACCGCCGAGCAGTACTTC. This translates into CASSYGTAEQYF. Looking up the rest from reference TRBV5-4 and TRBJ2-7 gives the full variable domain: ETGVTQSPTHLIKTRGQQVTLRCSSQSGHNTVSWYQQALGQGPQFIFQYYREEENGRGNFPPRFSGLQFPNYSSELNVNALELDDSALYLCASSYGTAEQYFGPGTRLTVT.

Regarding this clone: Other DNA sequences within the sample encode an identical CDR3. This chain links TRBV4-1 with TRBJ2-3, with 11 bases lining up with TRBD2. Per the germline V gene, CDR1 is MGHRA and CDR2 is YSYEKL. CDR3 size: 16 residues. The V gene end was trimmed by 3 bases and the J gene end by 1 base; junction bases not matched to a gene: 3. CDR3 in amino acids: CASSQELAGGTDTQYF. The DNA for the CDR3 is TGCGCCAGCAGCCAGGAACTAGCGGGGGGCACAGATACGCAGTATTTT.

V gene TRBV2 combines with J gene TRBJ2-3, with 12 nucleotides matching TRBD2. V lost 5 bases, J lost 6 bases, and 9 bases stayed unmatched. Germline V gene sequence: CDR1 SNHLY, CDR2 FYNNEI. The CDR3 consists of 16 residues. The CDR3 region has the DNA TGTGCCAGCAGTTTTGGACTAGCGGGGTACGGGGATACGCAGTATTTT. This sequence encodes CASSFGLAGYGDTQYF.

About this clone: This specimen includes other DNA sequences encoding the same CDR3. The chain joins TRBV6-5 to TRBJ2-3; 9 bases are a match to TRBD2. The CDR3 has 15 residues. The germline CDR1 and CDR2 sequences are MNHEY and SVGAGI. J was trimmed by 3 bases and V by 0 bases; bases with no gene match: 1. Written as DNA, the CDR3 is TGTGCCAGCAGTTACTCAGCGGGGGGTACAGATACGCAGTATTTT. This translates into CASSYSAGGTDTQYF.

This clone showed up just once. This chain connects TRBV7-9 to TRBJ1-2; 7 nucleotides line up with TRBD1. Germline CDR1 is SEHNR and CDR2 is FQNEAQ (reference sequence). V was pared by 2 bases and J by 4 bases, with 1 base of the junction left unmatched. CDR3 length equals 13 residues. DNA of the CDR3: TGTGCCAGCAGCTTAAAGGGGGCCTATGGCTACACCTTC. Its protein is CASSLKGAYGYTF.

The chain employs TRBV18 and TRBJ2-2; D might be TRBD2 (6 bases). CDR3 size: 17 residues. The V gene lost 0 bases and the J gene lost 5 bases, with 16 bases spanning the gap. Germline V gives CDR1 KGHSH, CDR2 LQKENI. The CDR3 DNA sequence: TGTGCCAGCTCACCACCGCCGGGGGAAGGAGGAACCGGGGAGCTGTTTTTT. This encodes CASSPPPGEGGTGELFF.

The rearrangement links TRBV7-2 to TRBJ1-5; possible D gene TRBD1, 5 bases. Germline CDR1 is SGHTA and CDR2 is FQGNSA. There are 15 residues in the CDR3. Trimming stripped 4 bases from V and 7 bases from J, with 17 bases between. As DNA, the CDR3 is TGTGCCAGCAGCTCTGGGATTATTCGGGGGCAGCCCCAGCATTTT. This encodes CASSSGIIRGQPQHF. Looking up the rest from reference TRBV7-2 and TRBJ1-5 gives the full variable domain: GAGVSQSPSNKVTEKGKDVELRCDPISGHTALYWYRQSLGQGLEFLIYFQGNSAPDKSGLPSDRFSAERTGGSVSTLTIQRTQQEDSAVYLCASSSGIIRGQPQHFGDGTRLSIL.

This rearrangement joins TRBV21-1 to TRBJ1-5. TRBV21-1 is labeled a pseudogene. This CDR3 has 16 residues. The CDR3 sequence: CASSKMVLLSNQPQHF. DNA for the CDR3: TGTGCCAGCAGCAAAATGGTCTTACTTAGCAATCAGCCCCAGCATTTT.

The rearrangement links TRBV19 to TRBJ1-6, with D possibly matching TRBD1 (6 bases). Germline V CDR1 and CDR2: LNHDA, SQIVND (reference sequence). The ends were cut back, 3 bases at V and 7 bases at J, with 16 bases in the middle. The CDR3 loop spans 16 amino acids. The CDR3 reads CASSMVPTGINSPLHF. The CDR3 DNA follows: TGTGCCAGTAGTATGGTCCCGACAGGAATCAATTCACCCCTCCACTTT.

This chain connects TRBV27 to TRBJ1-4, with 7 bases matching TRBD1. The germline V gene encodes CDR1 MNHEY and CDR2 SMNVEV (reference sequence). V trimming: 8 bases; J trimming: 4 bases; junction bases outside the gene matches: 10. The CDR3 covers 15 residues. The CDR3 DNA follows: TGTGCCAGCGGGAAAGGGGACAGAATTAATGAAAAACTGTTTTTT. Its protein is CASGKGDRINEKLFF.

The chain recombines TRBV28 with TRBJ2-2, with unresolved D. Germline V gene data show CDR1 as MDHEN and CDR2 as SYDVKM. This CDR3 region has 13 residues. Trimming stripped 8 bases from V and 3 bases from J, with 10 bases between. CDR3: CASENRDTGELFF. CDR3 in DNA: TGTGCCAGCGAGAATAGGGACACCGGGGAGCTGTTTTTT.

This clone has only a few counts. The genes are TRBV5-6 and TRBJ1-1; 8 bases are a match to TRBD1. The germline gives CDR1 SGHDT, CDR2 YYEEEE. Trimming at V came to 4 bases and at J to 4 bases, leaving 15 bases not matched to a gene. The CDR3 loop spans 17 amino acids. In DNA, the CDR3 is TGTGCCAGCAGCGCTAGGACAGGGCCCGACCTCTTCACTGAAGCTTTCTTT. Amino acids: CASSARTGPDLFTEAFF.

The chain uses TRBV6-5 and TRBJ1-2, with 8 bases lining up with TRBD1. CDR1 MNHEY and CDR2 SVGAGI come from the germline V gene. The CDR3 has 14 residues. V lost 4 bases, J lost 2 bases, and 3 bases stayed unmatched. The CDR3 loop reads CASSSRTGNYGYTF. CDR3 sequence (DNA): TGTGCCAGCAGTTCCAGGACAGGGAACTATGGCTACACCTTC.

The chain uses TRBV28 and TRBJ2-5, with TRBD2 matching over 11 bases. This CDR3 comprises 20 residues. The germline V gene has CDR1 MDHEN and CDR2 SYDVKM. The V and J ends lost 2 bases and 5 bases, in that order; junction bases with no gene match: 19. Written as DNA, the CDR3 is TGTGCCAGCAGTTTAAGATCCGGACTAGCGGGCCCCGGGCGATGGGAGACCCAGTACTTC. As protein: CASSLRSGLAGPGRWETQYF.